This T cell receptor (beta chain) originates from a study of blood T cells in healthy people across ages. This CDR3 region has 13 residues. Germline V gene sequence: CDR1 MNHEY, CDR2 SVGEGT. The V end was cut by 7 bases, the J end by 2 bases, with 11 bases between. PCR was performed a second time for about 6 to 12 cycles using a sample-barcoded 5' primer and a J-beta primer mix. Sequencing recovered at least 3 million CDR3-containing paired-end reads from each sample. TCRdb used MiXCR to reprocess the 5' RACE reads, holding one entry per CDR3 protein. The table includes some 920,000 distinct CDR3 sequences, 51% detected once.

This rearrangement joins TRBV6-2 or TRBV6-3 to TRBJ1-1, with D possibly being TRBD1 (5 bases). This clonotype was sampled from a woman between 55 and 75 years old in good health. What was sequenced was blood. The chain's CDR3 is CASKGAHNTEAFF. CDR3 coding DNA: TGTGCCAGCAAAGGGGCGCATAACACTGAAGCTTTCTTT.